This TCR beta chain comes out of a study of shared clonotypes between healthy human individuals. V lost 6 bases and J lost 0, with 11 bases in between. From germline, CDR1 is SNHLY and CDR2 FYNNEI. The CDR3 contains 14 residues. General study points: An effect of sequencing depth on clonotype sharing among donors was expected.

Measured with immunoSEQ multiplex PCR; TCRdb has only the in-frame clones, and not every one. There are approximately 1,000,000 clones in the sample; approximately 75% occur only once, and approximately 0.9% lies in the top ten. A note on this clone: Its specificity is unknown.

What was sequenced was memory CD4+ T cells from PBMCs. Described subset: CD45RA-negative fraction. The chain couples TRBV2 to TRBJ1-2, with D perhaps TRBD1 (5 bases). The receptor comes from a man between 18 and 35 years old in good health. Some clones in this sample may be carry-over from other donors' samples. This CDR3 is CASRGTIANYGYTF. CDR3 bases: TGTGCCAGCAGGGGGACGATAGCTAACTATGGCTACACCTTC.